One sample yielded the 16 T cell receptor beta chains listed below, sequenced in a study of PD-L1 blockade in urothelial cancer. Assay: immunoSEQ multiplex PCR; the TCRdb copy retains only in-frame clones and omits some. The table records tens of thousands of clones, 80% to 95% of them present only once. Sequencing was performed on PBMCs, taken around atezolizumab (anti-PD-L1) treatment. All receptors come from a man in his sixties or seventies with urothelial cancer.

The CDR3 here is CASSQDQLAGGGGEQYF. The CDR3 nucleotides read TGCGCCAGCAGCCAAGATCAGTTAGCGGGGGGTGGTGGCGAGCAGTACTTC. This chain connects TRBV4-1 to TRBJ2-7; 10 bases line up with TRBD2. Germline V gene data show CDR1 as MGHRA and CDR2 as YSYEKL. The CDR3 is 17 amino acids. V shed 0 bases, J shed 6 bases, and the junction held 11 bases outside the gene matches.

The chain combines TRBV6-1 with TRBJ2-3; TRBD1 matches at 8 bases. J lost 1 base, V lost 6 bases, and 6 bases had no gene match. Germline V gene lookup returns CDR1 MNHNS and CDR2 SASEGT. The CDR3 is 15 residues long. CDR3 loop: CASSPDRGGTDTQYF. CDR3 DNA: TGTGCCAGCAGCCCAGACAGGGGAGGCACAGATACGCAGTATTTT.

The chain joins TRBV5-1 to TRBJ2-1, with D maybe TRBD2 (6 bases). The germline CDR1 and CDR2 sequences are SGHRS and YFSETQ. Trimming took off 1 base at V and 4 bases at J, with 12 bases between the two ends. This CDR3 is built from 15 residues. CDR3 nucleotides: TGCGCCAGCAGCTTGACGGGGGAGGAATACAATGAGCAGTTCTTC. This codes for CASSLTGEEYNEQFF.

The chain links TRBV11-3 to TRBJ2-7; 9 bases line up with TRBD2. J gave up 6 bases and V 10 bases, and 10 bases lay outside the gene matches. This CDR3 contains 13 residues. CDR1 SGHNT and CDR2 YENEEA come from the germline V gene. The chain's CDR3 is CAIRQREDSEQYF. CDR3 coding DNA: TGTGCCATCAGGCAGCGGGAGGACTCCGAGCAGTACTTC.

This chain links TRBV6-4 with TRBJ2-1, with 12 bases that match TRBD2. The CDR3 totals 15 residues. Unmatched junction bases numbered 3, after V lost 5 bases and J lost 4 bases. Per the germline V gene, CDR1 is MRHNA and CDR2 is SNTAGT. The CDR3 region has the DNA TGTGCCAGCAGTCGACTAGCGGGAGAGTACAATGAGCAGTTCTTC. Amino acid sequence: CASSRLAGEYNEQFF.

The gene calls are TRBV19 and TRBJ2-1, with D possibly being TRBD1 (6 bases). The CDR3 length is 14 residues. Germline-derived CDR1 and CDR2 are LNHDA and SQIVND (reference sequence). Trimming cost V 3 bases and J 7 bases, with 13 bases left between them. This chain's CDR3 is CASSMDRTVNEQFF. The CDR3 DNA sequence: TGTGCCAGTAGTATGGATCGGACAGTGAATGAGCAGTTCTTC.

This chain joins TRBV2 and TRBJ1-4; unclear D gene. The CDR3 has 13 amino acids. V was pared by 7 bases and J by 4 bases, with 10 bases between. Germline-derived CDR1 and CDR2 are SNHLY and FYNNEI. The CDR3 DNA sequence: TGTGCCAGCATGATCCAGCGTAATGAAAAACTGTTTTTT. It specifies CASMIQRNEKLFF.

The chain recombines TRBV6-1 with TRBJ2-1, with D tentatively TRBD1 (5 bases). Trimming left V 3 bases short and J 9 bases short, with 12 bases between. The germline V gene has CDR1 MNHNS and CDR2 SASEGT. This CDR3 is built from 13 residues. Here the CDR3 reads CASSDRVRVEQFF. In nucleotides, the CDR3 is TGTGCCAGCAGTGACAGGGTTCGGGTTGAGCAGTTCTTC.

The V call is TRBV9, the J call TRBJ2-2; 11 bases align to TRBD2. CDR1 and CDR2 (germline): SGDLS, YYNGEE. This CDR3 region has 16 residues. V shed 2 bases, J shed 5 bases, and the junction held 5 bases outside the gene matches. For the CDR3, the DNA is TGTGCCAGCAGCGTTAGCGGGAGGGCCGGGACCGGGGAGCTGTTTTTT. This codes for CASSVSGRAGTGELFF.

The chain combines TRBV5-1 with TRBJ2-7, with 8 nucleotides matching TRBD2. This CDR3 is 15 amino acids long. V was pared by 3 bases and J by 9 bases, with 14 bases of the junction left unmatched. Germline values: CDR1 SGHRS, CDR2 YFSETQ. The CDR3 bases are TGCGCCAGCAGCTCCGGGGCAGCGGGAGTTGATTGGCAGTACTTC. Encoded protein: CASSSGAAGVDWQYF. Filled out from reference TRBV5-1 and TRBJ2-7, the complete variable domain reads KAGVTQTPRYLIKTRGQQVTLSCSPISGHRSVSWYQQTPGQGLQFLFEYFSETQRNKGNFPGRFSGRQFSNSRSEMNVSTLELGDSALYLCASSSGAAGVDWQYFGPGTRLTVT.

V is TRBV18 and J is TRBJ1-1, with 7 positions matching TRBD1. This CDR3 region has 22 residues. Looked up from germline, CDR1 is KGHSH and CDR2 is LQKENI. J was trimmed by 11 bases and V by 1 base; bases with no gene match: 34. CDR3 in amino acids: CASSPRLSGQVFEGPPLFKAFF. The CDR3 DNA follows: TGTGCCAGCTCACCACGTCTTTCCGGACAGGTATTTGAGGGGCCCCCCCTTTTCAAGGCTTTCTTT.

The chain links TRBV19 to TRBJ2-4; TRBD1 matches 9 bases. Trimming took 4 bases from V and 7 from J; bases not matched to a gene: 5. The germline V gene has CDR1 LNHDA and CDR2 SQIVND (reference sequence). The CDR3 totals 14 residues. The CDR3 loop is CASSTRDRANIQYF. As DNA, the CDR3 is TGTGCCAGTAGTACCCGGGACAGGGCGAACATTCAGTACTTC.

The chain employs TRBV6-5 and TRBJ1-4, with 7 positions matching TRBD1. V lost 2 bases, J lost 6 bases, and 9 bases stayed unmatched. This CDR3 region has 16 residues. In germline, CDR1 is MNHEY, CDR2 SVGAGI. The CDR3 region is CASSYGGGGVDEKLFF. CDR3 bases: TGTGCCAGCAGTTACGGTGGAGGGGGCGTTGATGAAAAACTGTTTTTT.

CDR3 protein: CASSQAGLPTQYF. The CDR3 DNA sequence: TGTGCCAGCAGCCAGGCAGGGTTGCCGACCCAGTACTTC. The V and J genes are TRBV14 and TRBJ2-5; weak D call: TRBD1 (5 bases). The CDR3 spans 13 residues. CDR1 and CDR2 from the germline V gene are SGHDN and FVKESK. The V end was cut by 3 bases, the J end by 7 bases, with 12 bases between.

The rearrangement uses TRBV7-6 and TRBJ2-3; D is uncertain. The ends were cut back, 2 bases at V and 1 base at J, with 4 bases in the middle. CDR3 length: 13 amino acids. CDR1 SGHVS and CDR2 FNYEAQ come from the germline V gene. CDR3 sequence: CASSLPGTDTQYF. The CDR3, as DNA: TGTGCCAGCAGCTTACCGGGCACAGATACGCAGTATTTT.

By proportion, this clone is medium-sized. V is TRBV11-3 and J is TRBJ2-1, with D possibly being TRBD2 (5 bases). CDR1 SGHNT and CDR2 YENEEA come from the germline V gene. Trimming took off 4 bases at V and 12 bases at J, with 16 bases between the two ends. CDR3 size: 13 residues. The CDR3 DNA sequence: TGTGCCAGCAGCTCCCCGGATACGGGGAGGCAGTTCTTC. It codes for CASSSPDTGRQFF. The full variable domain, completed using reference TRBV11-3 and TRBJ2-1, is EAGVVQSPRYKIIEKKQPVAFWCNPISGHNTLYWYLQNLGQGPELLIRYENEEAVDDSQLPKDRFSAERLKGVDSTLKIQPAELGDSAVYLCASSSPDTGRQFFGPGTRLTVL.